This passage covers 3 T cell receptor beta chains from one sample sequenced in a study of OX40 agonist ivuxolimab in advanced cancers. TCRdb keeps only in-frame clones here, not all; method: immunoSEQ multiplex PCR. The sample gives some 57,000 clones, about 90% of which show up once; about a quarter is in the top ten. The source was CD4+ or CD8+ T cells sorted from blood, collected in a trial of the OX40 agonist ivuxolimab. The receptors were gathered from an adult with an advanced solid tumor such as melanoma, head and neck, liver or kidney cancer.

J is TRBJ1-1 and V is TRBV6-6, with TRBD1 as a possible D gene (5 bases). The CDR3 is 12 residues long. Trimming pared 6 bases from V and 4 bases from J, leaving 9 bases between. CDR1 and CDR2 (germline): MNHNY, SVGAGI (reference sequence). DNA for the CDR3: TGTGCCAGCAGAGGGGTAAGCACTGAAGCTTTCTTT. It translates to CASRGVSTEAFF.

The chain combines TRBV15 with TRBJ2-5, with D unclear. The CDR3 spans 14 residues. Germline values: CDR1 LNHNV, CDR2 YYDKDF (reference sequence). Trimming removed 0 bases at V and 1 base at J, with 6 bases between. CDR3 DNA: TGTGCCACCAGCAGAGATCGGGCCCAAGAGACCCAGTACTTC. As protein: CATSRDRAQETQYF.

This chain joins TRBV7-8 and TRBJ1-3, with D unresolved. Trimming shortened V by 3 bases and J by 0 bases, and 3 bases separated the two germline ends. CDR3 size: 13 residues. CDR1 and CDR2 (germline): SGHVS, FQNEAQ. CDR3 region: CASSFDSGNTIYF. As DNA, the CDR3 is TGTGCCAGCAGCTTCGACTCTGGAAACACCATATATTTT.